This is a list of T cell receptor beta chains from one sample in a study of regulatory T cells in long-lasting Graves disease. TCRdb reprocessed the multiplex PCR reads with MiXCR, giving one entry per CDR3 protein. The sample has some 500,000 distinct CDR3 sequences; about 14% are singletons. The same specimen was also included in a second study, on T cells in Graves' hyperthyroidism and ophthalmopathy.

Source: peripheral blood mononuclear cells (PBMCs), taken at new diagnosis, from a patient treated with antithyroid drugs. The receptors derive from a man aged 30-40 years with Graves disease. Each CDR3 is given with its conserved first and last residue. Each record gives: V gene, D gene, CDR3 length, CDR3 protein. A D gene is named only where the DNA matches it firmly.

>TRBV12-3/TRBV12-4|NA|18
CASSSRKGHGGPAYEQYF
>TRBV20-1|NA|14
CSARGTGDNEKLFF
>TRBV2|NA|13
CASIPGWNSPLHF
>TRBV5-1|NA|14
CASSFGGGDTEAFF
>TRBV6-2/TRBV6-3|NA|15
CASSYSGPSTDTQYF
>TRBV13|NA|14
CASSSGPMVETQYF
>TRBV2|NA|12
CAPQERPDTQYF
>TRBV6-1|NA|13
CASSVRGNTEAFF
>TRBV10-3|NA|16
CAISEYGPSGANVLTF
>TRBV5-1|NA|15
CASSLRGGEGTEAFF
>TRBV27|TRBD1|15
CASSLDREASYEQYF
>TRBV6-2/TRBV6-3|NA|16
CASSWEPSTGQETQYF
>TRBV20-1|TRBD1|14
CSASRTGSYNEQFF
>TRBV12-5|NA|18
CASGPTRTGSGDNSPLHF
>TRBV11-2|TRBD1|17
CASSLYARTGLLETQYF
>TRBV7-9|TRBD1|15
CASSLDAGGSYEQYF
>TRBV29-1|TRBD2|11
CSAILAGAQFF
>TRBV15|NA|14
CATSRTGGMYEQYF
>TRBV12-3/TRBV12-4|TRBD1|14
CASSSNRGLETQYF
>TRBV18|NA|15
CASSPNGAVGSPLHF
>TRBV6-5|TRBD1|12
CASSYGTGAASF
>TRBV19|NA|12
CASSIRGQPQHF
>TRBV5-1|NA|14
CASSPSGAAYEQYF
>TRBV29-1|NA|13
CSVAPRGTDTQYF
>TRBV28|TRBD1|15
CASSSAGTGGSGYTF
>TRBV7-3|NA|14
CASSLAPRGETQYF
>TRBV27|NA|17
CASSLPPSRGLWNEQFF
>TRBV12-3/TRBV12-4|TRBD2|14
CASTGASGKETQYF